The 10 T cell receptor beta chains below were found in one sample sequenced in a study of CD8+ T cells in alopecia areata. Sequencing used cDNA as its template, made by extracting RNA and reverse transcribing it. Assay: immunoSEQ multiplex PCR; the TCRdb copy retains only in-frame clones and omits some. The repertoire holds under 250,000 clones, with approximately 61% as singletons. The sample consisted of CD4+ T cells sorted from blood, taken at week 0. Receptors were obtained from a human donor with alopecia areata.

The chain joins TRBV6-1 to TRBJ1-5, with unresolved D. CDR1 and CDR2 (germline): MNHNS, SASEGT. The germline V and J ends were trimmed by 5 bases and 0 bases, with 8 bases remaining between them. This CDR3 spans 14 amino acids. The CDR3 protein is CASSSRASNQPQHF. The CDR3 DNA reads TGTGCCAGCAGTTCAAGGGCTAGCAATCAGCCCCAGCATTTT.

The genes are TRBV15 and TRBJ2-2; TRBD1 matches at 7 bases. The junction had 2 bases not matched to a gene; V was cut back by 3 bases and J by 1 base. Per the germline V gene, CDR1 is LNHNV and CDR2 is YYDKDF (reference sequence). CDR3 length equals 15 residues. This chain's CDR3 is CATSSRTGNTGELFF. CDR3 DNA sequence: TGTGCCACCAGCAGCCGGACAGGGAACACCGGGGAGCTGTTTTTT.

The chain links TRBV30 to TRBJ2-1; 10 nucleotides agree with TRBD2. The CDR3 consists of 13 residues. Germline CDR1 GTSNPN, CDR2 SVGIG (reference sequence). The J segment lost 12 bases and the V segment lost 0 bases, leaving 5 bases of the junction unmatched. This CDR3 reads CAWSVLAGVLQFF. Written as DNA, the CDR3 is TGTGCCTGGAGTGTGCTAGCGGGGGTACTGCAGTTCTTC.

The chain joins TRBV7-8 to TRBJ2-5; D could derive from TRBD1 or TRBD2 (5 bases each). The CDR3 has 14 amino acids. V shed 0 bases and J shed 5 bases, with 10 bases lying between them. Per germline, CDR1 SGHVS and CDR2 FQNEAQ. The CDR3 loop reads CASSLAGRDETQYF. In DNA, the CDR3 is TGTGCCAGCAGCTTAGCGGGCAGGGACGAGACCCAGTACTTC.

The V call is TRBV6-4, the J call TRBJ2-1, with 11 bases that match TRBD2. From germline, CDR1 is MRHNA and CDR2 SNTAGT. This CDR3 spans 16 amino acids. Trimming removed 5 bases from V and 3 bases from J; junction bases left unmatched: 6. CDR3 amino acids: CASSPSGGRNYNEQFF. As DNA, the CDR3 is TGTGCCAGCAGTCCTAGCGGGGGGCGTAACTACAATGAGCAGTTCTTC.

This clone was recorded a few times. The CDR3 DNA follows: TGTGCCAGTAGCTTTGCGGGACGTCGGTCTACATACACTGAAGCTTTCTTT. Translation: CASSFAGRRSTYTEAFF. The chain uses TRBV19 and TRBJ1-1; TRBD1 is a possible D gene (5 bases). Germline lookup yields CDR1 LNHDA and CDR2 SQIVND (reference sequence). Trimming took off 6 bases at V and 3 bases at J, with 23 bases between the two ends. This CDR3 spans 17 amino acids.

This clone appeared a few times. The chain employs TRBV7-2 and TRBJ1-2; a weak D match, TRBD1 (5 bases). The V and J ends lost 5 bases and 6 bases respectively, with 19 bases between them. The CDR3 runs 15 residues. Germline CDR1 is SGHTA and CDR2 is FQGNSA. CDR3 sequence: CASSQGLGSSHGYTF. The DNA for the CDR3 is TGTGCCAGCAGCCAGGGTTTAGGGTCAAGTCATGGCTACACCTTC.

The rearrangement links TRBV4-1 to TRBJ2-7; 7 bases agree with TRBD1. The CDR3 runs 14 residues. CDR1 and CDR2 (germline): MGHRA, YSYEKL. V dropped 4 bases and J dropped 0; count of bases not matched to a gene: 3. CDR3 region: CASSPRTGSYEQYF. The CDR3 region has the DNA TGCGCCAGCAGCCCCCGGACAGGCTCCTACGAGCAGTACTTC.

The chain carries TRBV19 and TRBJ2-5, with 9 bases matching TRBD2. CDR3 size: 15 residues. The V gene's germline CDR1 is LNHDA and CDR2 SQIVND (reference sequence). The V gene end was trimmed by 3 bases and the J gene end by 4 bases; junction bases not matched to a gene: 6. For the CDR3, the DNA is TGTGCCAGTAGTATGCCCAGGCGGGAGGGAGAGACCCAGTACTTC. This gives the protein CASSMPRREGETQYF.

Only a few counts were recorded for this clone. The CDR3 reads CASTFATNEKLFF. In DNA, the CDR3 is TGTGCCAGCACCTTCGCAACTAATGAAAAACTGTTTTTT. V gene TRBV5-6 combines with J gene TRBJ1-4; D ambiguous. This CDR3 spans 13 amino acids. CDR1 SGHDT and CDR2 YYEEEE come from the germline V gene. The V gene lost 6 bases and the J gene lost 0 bases, with 6 bases spanning the gap.